One and the same sample provided the 9 T cell receptor beta chains below, sequenced in a study of identical twins. MiXCR was run by TCRdb on the 5' RACE reads, yielding one entry per CDR3 protein. The repertoire holds roughly 280,000 distinct CDR3 sequences, with 8% to 9.5% as singletons. This same sample was also taken into another study, of yellow fever vaccine responses in identical twins.

Sequencing used CD8+ T cells sorted from blood. These receptors all stem from a young woman in good health.

The gene calls are TRBV23-1 and TRBJ2-1, with a weak D call TRBD1 (6 bases). TRBV23-1 is an ORF, and what it does is uncertain. This CDR3 has 18 amino acids. V was pared by 3 bases and J by 8 bases, with 26 bases between. The CDR3 sequence is CASSHNHAQGSDLDEQFF. The CDR3 bases are TGCGCCAGCAGTCACAATCACGCACAGGGTAGTGATTTGGATGAGCAGTTCTTC.

V usage is TRBV4-3 and J usage is TRBJ2-7; tentatively, D is TRBD2 (5 bases). The CDR3 has 14 amino acids. The ends were cut back, 0 bases at V and 5 bases at J, with 11 bases in the middle. CDR1 and CDR2 from the germline V gene are LGHNA and YSLEER. Here the CDR3 DNA reads TGCGCCAGCAGCCAAGACCCTAGAGCGGACGAGCAGTACTTC. This encodes CASSQDPRADEQYF.

The table lists this clonotype with a few counts. The chain carries TRBV7-9 and TRBJ2-3; D is possibly TRBD1 or TRBD2 (5 bases each). The CDR3 contains 14 residues. V lost 5 bases, J lost 2 bases, and 11 bases lay in between. From germline, CDR1 is SEHNR and CDR2 FQNEAQ (reference sequence). CDR3 DNA sequence: TGTGCCAGCAGCCCCCGGGACCACACAGATACGCAGTATTTT. Translation gives CASSPRDHTDTQYF. Complete variable domain (other parts from reference TRBV7-9 and TRBJ2-3): DTGVSQNPRHKITKRGQNVTFRCDPISEHNRLYWYRQTLGQGPEFLTYFQNEAQLEKSRLLSDRFSAERPKGSFSTLEIQRTEQGDSAMYLCASSPRDHTDTQYFGPGTRLTVL.

This clonotype was recorded only once. The chain combines TRBV4-3 with TRBJ2-7; D may be TRBD1 (5 bases). CDR3 length equals 13 residues. Trimming left V 6 bases short and J 1 base short, with 10 bases between. Per the germline V gene, CDR1 is LGHNA and CDR2 is YSLEER. CDR3 nucleotide sequence: TGCGCCAGCAGAGGGGCAGCGTCCTACGAGCAGTACTTC. It encodes CASRGAASYEQYF.

The chain employs TRBV3-1 and TRBJ2-2; 7 bases fit TRBD1. This CDR3 is built from 15 residues. Losses at the gene ends were 3 bases for V and 4 bases for J; bases not matched to a gene: 5. CDR1 and CDR2 (germline): LGHDT, YNNKEL (reference sequence). The CDR3 nucleotides are TGTGCCAGCAGCCACTTCCGGGACAGCACCGGGGAGCTGTTTTTT. This translates into CASSHFRDSTGELFF.

The chain recombines TRBV20-1 with TRBJ2-5; 8 bases match TRBD2. This CDR3 is built from 13 residues. V was clipped by 3 bases and J by 8 bases; unmatched bases: 8. The germline gives CDR1 DFQATT, CDR2 SNEGSKA (reference sequence). CDR3: CSARATSDRTQYF. As DNA, the CDR3 is TGCAGTGCTAGGGCGACTAGCGATCGAACCCAGTACTTC.

This clonotype occurred many times. This chain connects TRBV28 to TRBJ2-7, with TRBD1 matching over 10 bases. Germline V gene lookup returns CDR1 MDHEN and CDR2 SYDVKM. V shed 4 bases and J 4 bases; nucleotides not matched to a gene: 4. The CDR3 has 14 amino acids. CDR3 residues: CASSWGQGTYEQYF. CDR3 nucleotides: TGTGCCAGCAGTTGGGGACAGGGGACGTACGAGCAGTACTTC.

This clonotype was counted a few times. V and J are TRBV4-2 and TRBJ2-7; 9 bases map to TRBD2. The CDR3 is 15 residues long. Germline V CDR1 and CDR2: LGHNA, YNFKEQ. The V and J ends lost 1 base and 3 bases, in that order; junction bases with no gene match: 4. CDR3 protein: CASSQGAGGGYEQYF. The CDR3 DNA is TGTGCCAGCAGCCAAGGAGCGGGAGGTGGCTACGAGCAGTACTTC.

This clonotype was counted at least ten times. The chain employs TRBV5-6 and TRBJ2-3, with a possible D match to TRBD2 (6 bases). Trimming removed 0 bases from V and 0 bases from J, with 11 bases in between. CDR3 length: 16 residues. Germline assignment: CDR1 SGHDT and CDR2 YYEEEE. Written as DNA, the CDR3 is TGTGCCAGCAGCTTGGCGGGACTGGTTAGCACAGATACGCAGTATTTT. It encodes CASSLAGLVSTDTQYF.